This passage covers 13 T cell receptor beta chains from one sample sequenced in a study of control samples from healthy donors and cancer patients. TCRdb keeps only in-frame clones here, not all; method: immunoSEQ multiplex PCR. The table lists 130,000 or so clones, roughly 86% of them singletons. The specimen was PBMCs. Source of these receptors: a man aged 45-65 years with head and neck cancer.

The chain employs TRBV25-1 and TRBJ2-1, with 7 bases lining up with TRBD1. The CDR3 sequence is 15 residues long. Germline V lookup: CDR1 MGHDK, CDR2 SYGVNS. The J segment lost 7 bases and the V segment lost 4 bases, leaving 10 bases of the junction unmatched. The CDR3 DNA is TGTGCCAGCAGTGTGGGACAGCTCGAAGGGAATGAGCAGTTCTTC. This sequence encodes CASSVGQLEGNEQFF.

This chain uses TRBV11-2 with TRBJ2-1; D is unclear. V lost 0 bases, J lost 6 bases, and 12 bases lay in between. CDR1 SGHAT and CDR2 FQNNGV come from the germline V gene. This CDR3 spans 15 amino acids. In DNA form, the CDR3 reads TGTGCCAGCAGCTTAGAAGCTAGAAGGAGCAATGAGCAGTTCTTC. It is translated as CASSLEARRSNEQFF.

The CDR3 loop is CASSLGVANTEAFF. In DNA, the CDR3 is TGCGCCAGCAGCTTGGGGGTCGCGAACACTGAAGCTTTCTTT. J is TRBJ1-1 and V is TRBV5-1; D not resolved. V was clipped by 0 bases and J by 1 base, with 7 bases between them. The CDR3 has 14 residues. Germline CDR1 is SGHRS and CDR2 is YFSETQ.

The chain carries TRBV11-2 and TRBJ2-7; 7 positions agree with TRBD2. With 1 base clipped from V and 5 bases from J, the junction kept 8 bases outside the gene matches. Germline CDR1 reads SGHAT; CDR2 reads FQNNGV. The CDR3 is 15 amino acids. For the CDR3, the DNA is TGTGCCAGCAGCTTAGTCGGGGGAGGGCTCAACGAGCAGTACTTC. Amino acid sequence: CASSLVGGGLNEQYF.

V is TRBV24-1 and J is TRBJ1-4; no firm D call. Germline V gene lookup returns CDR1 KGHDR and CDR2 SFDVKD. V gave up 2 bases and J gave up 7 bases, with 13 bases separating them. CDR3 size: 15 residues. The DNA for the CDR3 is TGTGCCACCAGTGATTCGGGAGGAGGAAGTGAAAAACTGTTTTTT. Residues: CATSDSGGGSEKLFF.

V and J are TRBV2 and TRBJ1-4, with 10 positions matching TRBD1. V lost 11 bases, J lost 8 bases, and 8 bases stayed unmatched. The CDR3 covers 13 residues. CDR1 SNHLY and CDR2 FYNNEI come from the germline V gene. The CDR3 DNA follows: TGTGCCTGGATGACAGGGGGCATGGAAAAACTGTTTTTT. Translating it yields CAWMTGGMEKLFF.

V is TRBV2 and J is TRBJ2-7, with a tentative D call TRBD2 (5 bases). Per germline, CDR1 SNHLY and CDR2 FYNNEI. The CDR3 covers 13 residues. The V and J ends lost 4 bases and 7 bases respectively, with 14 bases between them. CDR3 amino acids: CASSASRPGEQYF. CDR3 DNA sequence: TGTGCCAGCAGTGCCTCCAGGCCGGGAGAGCAGTACTTC.

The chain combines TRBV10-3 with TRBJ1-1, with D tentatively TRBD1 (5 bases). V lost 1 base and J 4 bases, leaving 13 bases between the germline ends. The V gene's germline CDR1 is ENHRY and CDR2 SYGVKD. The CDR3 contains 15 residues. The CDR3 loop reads CAISEFGGGSTEAFF. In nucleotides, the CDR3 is TGTGCCATCAGTGAGTTTGGGGGAGGGAGCACTGAAGCTTTCTTT.

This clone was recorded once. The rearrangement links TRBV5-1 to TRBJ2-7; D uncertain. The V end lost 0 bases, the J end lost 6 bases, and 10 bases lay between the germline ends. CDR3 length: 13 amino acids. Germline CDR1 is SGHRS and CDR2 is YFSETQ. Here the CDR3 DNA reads TGCGCCAGCAGCTTGGCCGGGCACTCCGAGCAGTACTTC. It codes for CASSLAGHSEQYF.

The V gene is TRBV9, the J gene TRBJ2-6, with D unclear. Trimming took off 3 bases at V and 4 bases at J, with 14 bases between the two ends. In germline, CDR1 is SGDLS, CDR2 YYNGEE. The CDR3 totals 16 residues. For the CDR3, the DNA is TGTGCCAGCAGCGCCCTAGGACGGTTCGGGGCCAACGTCCTGACTTTC. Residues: CASSALGRFGANVLTF. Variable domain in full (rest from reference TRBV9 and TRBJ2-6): DSGVTQTPKHLITATGQRVTLRCSPRSGDLSVYWYQQSLDQGLQFLIQYYNGEERAKGNILERFSAQQFPDLHSELNLSSLELGDSALYFCASSALGRFGANVLTFGAGSRLTVL.

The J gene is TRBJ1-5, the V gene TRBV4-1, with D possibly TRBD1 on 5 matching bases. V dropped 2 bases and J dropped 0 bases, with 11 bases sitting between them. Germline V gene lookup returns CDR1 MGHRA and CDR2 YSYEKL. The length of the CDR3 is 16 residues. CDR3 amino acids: CASSQTTAYSNQPQHF. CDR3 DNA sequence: TGCGCCAGCAGCCAAACGACAGCCTATAGCAATCAGCCCCAGCATTTT.

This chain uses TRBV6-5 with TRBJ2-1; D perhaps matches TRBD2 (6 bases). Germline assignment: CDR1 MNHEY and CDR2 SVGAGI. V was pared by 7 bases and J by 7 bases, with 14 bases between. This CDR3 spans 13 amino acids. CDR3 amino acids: CASTTGVVNEQFF. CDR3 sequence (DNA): TGTGCCAGCACCACGGGGGTTGTTAATGAGCAGTTCTTC.

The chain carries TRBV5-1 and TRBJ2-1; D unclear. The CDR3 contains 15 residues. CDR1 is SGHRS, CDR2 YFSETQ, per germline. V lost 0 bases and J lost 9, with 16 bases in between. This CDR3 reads CASSLGIAASLEQFF. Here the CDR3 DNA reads TGCGCCAGCAGCTTGGGGATAGCAGCCTCGCTTGAGCAGTTCTTC.